One sample yielded the 5 T cell receptor beta chains listed below, sequenced in a study of blood T cells in healthy people across ages. Primers used in a second PCR of about 7 to 12 cycles were a sample-barcoded 5' primer and a J-beta primer mix. TCRdb passed the 5' RACE reads through MiXCR, listing each CDR3 protein once. The sample shows 1.5 million to 2 million distinct CDR3 sequences, roughly 52% of them seen only once. The sequenced material came from blood. These receptors all come from a woman aged 40 to 50 in good health.

The V call is TRBV28, the J call TRBJ1-1, with D perhaps matching TRBD1 (6 bases). Trimming left V 6 bases short and J 1 base short, with 24 bases between. The CDR3 has 18 amino acids. Germline loops: CDR1 MDHEN, CDR2 SYDVKM. The CDR3 DNA sequence: TGTGCCAGCAGAGCTTCCCCCGGACAGTCTGATCCGAACACTGAAGCTTTCTTT. This encodes CASRASPGQSDPNTEAFF.

This clonotype has a handful of counts. The V call is TRBV7-9, the J call TRBJ2-5; perhaps D is TRBD1 or TRBD2 (6 bases each). Germline lookup yields CDR1 SEHNR and CDR2 FQNEAQ (reference sequence). The CDR3 sequence is 14 residues long. Trimming took 5 bases from V and 1 from J, leaving 11 bases between them. The CDR3 DNA reads TGTGCCAGCAGCGGGGGGCGAACCCAAGAGACCCAGTACTTC. Amino acids: CASSGGRTQETQYF. Variable domain in full (rest from reference TRBV7-9 and TRBJ2-5): DTGVSQNPRHKITKRGQNVTFRCDPISEHNRLYWYRQTLGQGPEFLTYFQNEAQLEKSRLLSDRFSAERPKGSFSTLEIQRTEQGDSAMYLCASSGGRTQETQYFGPGTRLLVL.

This chain links TRBV27 with TRBJ2-2; D remains ambiguous. Germline V gene data show CDR1 as MNHEY and CDR2 as SMNVEV (reference sequence). V lost 3 bases, J lost 1 base, and 9 bases lay in between. The CDR3 loop spans 15 amino acids. The CDR3 bases are TGTGCCAGCAGTTTGTTAGGGCTGAACACCGGGGAGCTGTTTTTT. Translating gives CASSLLGLNTGELFF.

In regard to this clonotype: One junction end does not reproduce the germline sequence, and a read error may be involved. J is TRBJ1-2 and V is TRBV29-1; no reliable D call. Germline V lookup: CDR1 SQVTM, CDR2 ANQGSEA. The CDR3 covers 15 residues. The CDR3 sequence is CSVELAVTSNYGHTF. CDR3 nucleotide sequence: TGCAGCGTTGAACTGGCAGTTACCAGTAACTATGGCCACACCTTC.

The CDR3 sequence is CASSQDTTGPYYEKLFF. The CDR3 DNA sequence: TGCGCCAGCAGCCAAGACACGACAGGACCGTACTATGAAAAACTGTTTTTT. J is TRBJ1-4 and V is TRBV4-1; D might be TRBD1 (6 bases). V lost 0 bases to trimming and J lost 6 bases, with 17 bases between them. The germline CDR1 and CDR2 sequences are MGHRA and YSYEKL. The CDR3 sequence is 17 residues long.